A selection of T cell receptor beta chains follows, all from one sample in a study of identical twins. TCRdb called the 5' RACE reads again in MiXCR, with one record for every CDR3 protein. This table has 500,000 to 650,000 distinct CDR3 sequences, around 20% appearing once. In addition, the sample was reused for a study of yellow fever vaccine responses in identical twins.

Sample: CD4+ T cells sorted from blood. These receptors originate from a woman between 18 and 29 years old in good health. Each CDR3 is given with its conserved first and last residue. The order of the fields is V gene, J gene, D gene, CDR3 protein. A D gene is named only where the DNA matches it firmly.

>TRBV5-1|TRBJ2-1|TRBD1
CASSFGSGTGGLHEQFF
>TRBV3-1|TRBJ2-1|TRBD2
CASSPRRWSPGLAGDYNEQFF
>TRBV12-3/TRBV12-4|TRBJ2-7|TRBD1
CASSIRDRVGEQYF
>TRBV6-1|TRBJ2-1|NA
CASRGGRADEQFF
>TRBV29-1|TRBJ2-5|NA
CSVARVWRETQYF
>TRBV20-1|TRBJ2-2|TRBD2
CSASGPLAGNTGELFF
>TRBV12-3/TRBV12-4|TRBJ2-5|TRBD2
CASSLRTSGAETQYF
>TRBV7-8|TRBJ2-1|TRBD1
CASSLAQTGSDEQFF
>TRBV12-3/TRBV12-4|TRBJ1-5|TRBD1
CASSLGDRYNQPQHF
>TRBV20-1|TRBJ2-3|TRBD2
CSAGSLAGAGDTQYF
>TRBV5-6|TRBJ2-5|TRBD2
CASSSKRGLRETQYF
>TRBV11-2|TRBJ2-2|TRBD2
CASSLVAGGSQGELFF
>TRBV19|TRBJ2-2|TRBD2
CASSPGVAGSPGELFF
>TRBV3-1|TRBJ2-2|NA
CASSQAQGGQTGELFF
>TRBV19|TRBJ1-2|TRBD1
CASRGQGVYGYTF
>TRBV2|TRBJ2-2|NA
CASTGSLPGELFF
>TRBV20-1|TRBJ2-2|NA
CSVRDGTSPATGELLF